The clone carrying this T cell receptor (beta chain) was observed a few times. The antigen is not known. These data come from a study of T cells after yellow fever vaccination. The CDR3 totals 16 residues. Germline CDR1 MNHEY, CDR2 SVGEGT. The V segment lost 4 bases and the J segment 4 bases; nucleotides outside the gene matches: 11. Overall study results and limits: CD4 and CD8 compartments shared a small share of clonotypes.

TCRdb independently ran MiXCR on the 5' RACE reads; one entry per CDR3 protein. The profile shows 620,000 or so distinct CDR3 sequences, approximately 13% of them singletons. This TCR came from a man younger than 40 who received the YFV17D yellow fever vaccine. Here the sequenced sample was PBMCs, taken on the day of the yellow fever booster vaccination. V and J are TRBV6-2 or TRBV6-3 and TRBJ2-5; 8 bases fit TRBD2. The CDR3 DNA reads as TGTGCCAGCAGTTTAGCCGGGACTAGTGTTTTAGAGACCCAGTACTTC. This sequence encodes CASSLAGTSVLETQYF.